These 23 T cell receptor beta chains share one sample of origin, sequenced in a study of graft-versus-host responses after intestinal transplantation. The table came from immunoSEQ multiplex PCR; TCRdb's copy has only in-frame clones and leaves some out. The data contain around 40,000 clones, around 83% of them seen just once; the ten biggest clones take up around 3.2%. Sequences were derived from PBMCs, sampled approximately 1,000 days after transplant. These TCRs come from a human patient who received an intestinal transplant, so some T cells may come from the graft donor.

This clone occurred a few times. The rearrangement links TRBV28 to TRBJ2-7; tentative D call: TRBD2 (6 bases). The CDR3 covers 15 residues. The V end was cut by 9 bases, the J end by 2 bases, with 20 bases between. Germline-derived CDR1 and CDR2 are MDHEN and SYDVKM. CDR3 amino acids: CASGKPGTPPYEQYF. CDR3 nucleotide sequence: TGTGCCAGTGGGAAACCCGGGACTCCCCCCTACGAGCAGTACTTC.

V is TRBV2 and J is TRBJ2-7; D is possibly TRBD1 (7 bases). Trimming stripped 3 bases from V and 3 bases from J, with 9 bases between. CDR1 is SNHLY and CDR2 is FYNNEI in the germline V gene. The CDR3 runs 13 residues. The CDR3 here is CASSDQGGYEQYF. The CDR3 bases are TGTGCCAGCAGTGACCAGGGGGGCTACGAGCAGTACTTC.

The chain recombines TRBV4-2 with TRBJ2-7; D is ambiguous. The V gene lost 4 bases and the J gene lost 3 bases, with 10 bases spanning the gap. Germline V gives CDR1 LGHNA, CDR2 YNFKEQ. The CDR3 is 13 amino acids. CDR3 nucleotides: TGTGCCAGCAGCCGAAACGCAGGCTACGAGCAGTACTTC. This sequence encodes CASSRNAGYEQYF.

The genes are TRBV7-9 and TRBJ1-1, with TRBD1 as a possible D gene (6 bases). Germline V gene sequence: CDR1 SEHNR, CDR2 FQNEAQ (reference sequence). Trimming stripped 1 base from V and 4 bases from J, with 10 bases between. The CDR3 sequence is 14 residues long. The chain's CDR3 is CASSLDQGPTEAFF. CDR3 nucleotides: TGTGCCAGCAGCTTAGATCAGGGGCCCACTGAAGCTTTCTTT.

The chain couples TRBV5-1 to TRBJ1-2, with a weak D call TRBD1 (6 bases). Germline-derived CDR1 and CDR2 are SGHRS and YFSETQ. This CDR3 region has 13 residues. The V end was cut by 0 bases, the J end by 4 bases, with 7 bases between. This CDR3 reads CASSLGRGYGYTF. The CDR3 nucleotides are TGCGCCAGCAGCTTGGGCAGGGGCTATGGCTACACCTTC.

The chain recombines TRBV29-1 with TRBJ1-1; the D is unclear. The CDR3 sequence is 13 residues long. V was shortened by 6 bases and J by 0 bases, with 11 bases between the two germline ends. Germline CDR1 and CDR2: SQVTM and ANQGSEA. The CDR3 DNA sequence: TGCAGCGTCCCAGACACGATGAACACTGAAGCTTTCTTT. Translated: CSVPDTMNTEAFF.

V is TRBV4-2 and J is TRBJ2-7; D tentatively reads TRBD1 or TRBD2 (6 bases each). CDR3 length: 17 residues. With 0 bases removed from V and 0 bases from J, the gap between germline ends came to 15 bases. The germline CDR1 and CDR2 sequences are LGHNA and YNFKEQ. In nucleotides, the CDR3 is TGTGCCAGCAGCCAAGAGGGGGCGGGGCTGAGCTCCTACGAGCAGTACTTC. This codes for CASSQEGAGLSSYEQYF.

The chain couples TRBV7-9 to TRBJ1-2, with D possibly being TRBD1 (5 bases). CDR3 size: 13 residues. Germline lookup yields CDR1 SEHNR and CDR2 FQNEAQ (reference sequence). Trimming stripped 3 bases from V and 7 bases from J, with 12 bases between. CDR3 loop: CASSFTGLGGYTF. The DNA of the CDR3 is TGTGCCAGCAGCTTTACAGGATTGGGTGGCTACACCTTC.

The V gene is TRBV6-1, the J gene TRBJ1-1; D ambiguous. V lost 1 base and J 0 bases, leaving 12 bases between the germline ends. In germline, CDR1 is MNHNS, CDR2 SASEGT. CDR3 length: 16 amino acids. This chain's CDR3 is CASSEGWKRVNTEAFF. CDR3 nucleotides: TGTGCCAGCAGTGAAGGGTGGAAGCGGGTGAACACTGAAGCTTTCTTT.

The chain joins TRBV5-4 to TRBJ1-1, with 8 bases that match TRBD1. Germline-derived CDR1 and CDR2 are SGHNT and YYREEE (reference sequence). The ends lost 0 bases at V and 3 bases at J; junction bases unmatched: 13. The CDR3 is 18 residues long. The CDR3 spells CASSLELSQGAVDTEAFF. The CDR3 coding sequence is TGTGCCAGCAGCTTGGAATTGAGTCAGGGGGCAGTTGACACTGAAGCTTTCTTT.

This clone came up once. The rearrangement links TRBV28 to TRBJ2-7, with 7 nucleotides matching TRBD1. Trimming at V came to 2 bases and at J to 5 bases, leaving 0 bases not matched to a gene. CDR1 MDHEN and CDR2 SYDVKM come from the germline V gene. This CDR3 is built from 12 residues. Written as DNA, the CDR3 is TGTGCCAGCAGTTTAACAGGGGACGAGCAGTACTTC. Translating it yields CASSLTGDEQYF.

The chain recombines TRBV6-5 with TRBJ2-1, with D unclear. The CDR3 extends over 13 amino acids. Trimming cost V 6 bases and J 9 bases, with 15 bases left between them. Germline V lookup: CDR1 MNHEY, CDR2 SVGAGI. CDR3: CASSPVGGIEQFF. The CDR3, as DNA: TGTGCCAGCAGCCCGGTGGGCGGTATTGAGCAGTTCTTC.

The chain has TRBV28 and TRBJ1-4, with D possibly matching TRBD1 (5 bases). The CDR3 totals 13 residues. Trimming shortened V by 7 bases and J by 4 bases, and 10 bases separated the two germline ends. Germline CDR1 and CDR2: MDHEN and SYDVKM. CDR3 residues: CASTVGGNEKLFF. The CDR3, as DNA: TGTGCCAGCACGGTCGGGGGTAATGAAAAACTGTTTTTT. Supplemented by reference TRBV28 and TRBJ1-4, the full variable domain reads DVKVTQSSRYLVKRTGEKVFLECVQDMDHENMFWYRQDPGLGLRLIYFSYDVKMKEKGDIPEGYSVSREKKERFSLILESASTNQTSMYLCASTVGGNEKLFFGSGTQLSVL.

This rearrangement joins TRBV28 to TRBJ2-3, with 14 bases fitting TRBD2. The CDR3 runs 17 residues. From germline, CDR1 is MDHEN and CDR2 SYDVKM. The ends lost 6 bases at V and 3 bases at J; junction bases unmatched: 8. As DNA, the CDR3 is TGTGCCAGCAGGCCGACTAGCGGGAGGGATTGTACAGATACGCAGTATTTT. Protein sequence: CASRPTSGRDCTDTQYF.

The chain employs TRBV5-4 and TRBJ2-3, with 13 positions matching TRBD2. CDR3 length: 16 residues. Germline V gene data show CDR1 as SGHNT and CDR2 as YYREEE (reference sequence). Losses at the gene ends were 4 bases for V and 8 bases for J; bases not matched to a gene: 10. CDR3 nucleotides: TGTGCCAGCAGCCCCGAACTAGCGGGGGGGCTAGGTACGCAGTATTTT. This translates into CASSPELAGGLGTQYF.

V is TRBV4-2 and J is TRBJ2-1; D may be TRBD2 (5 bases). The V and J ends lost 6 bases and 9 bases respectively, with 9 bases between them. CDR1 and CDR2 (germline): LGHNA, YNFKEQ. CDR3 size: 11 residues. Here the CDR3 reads CASSGEFEQFF. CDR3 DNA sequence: TGTGCCAGCAGTGGGGAGTTTGAGCAGTTCTTC.

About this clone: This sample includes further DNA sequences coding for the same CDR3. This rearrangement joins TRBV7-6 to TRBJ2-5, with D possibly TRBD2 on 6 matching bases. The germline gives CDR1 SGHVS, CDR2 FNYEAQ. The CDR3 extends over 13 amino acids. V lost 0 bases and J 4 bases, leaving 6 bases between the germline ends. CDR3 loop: CASSLAGGETQYF. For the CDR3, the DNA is TGTGCCAGCAGCTTAGCGGGGGGAGAGACCCAGTACTTC.

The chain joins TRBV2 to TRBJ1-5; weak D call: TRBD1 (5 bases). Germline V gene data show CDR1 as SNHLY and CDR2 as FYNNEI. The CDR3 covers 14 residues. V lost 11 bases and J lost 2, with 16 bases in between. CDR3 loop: CAGSGLGRNQPQHF. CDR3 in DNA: TGTGCCGGCTCAGGGCTGGGTCGCAATCAGCCCCAGCATTTT.

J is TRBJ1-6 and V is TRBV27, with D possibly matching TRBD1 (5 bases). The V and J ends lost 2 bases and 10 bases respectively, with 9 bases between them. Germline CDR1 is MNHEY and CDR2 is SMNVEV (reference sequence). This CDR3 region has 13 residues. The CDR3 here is CASSLGGGSPLHF. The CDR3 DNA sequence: TGTGCCAGCAGTTTAGGGGGTGGATCACCCCTCCACTTT.

CDR3: CASSVAGFGRARNEQFF. DNA of the CDR3: TGTGCCAGCAGCGTAGCGGGTTTCGGCAGAGCTCGCAATGAGCAGTTCTTC. The gene calls are TRBV9 and TRBJ2-1; no clear D gene. The CDR3 spans 17 residues. The V end was cut by 0 bases, the J end by 6 bases, with 19 bases between. Per germline, CDR1 SGDLS and CDR2 YYNGEE.

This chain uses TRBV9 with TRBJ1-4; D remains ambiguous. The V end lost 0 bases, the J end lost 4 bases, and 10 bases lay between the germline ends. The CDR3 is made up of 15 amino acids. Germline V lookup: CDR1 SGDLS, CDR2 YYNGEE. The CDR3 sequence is CASSVEVGFNEKLFF. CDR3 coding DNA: TGTGCCAGCAGCGTAGAGGTGGGCTTTAATGAAAAACTGTTTTTT.

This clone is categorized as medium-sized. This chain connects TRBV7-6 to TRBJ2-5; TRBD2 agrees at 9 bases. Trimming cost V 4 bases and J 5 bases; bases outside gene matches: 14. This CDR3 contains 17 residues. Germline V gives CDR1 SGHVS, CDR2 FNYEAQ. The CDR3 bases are TGTGCCAGCAGCTCAGACGCGGGCGGGGGGGCCTCGGAGACCCAGTACTTC. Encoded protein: CASSSDAGGGASETQYF.

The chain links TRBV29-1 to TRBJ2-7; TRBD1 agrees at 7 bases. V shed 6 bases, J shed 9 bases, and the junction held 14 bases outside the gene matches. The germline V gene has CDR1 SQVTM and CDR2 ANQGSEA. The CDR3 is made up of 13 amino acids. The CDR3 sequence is CSVDREDTFGQYF. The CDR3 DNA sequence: TGCAGCGTAGACAGGGAAGACACTTTCGGGCAGTACTTC.